These 10 T cell receptor beta chains share one sample of origin, sequenced in a study of blood T cell repertoires in COVID-19. Libraries were prepared by immunoSEQ multiplex PCR; TCRdb keeps only in-frame clonotypes and omits some of them. The sample holds 300,000 or so clones, approximately 91% seen once. Specimen: peripheral blood. These TCRs come from a woman aged 30 to 39 with COVID-19, enrolled during active disease.

The sample holds a few counts of this clone. The rearrangement links TRBV4-1 to TRBJ2-7; 8 bases map to TRBD1. Unmatched junction bases numbered 19, after V lost 3 bases and J lost 9 bases. CDR1 and CDR2 from the germline V gene are MGHRA and YSYEKL. CDR3 length: 17 residues. The CDR3 nucleotides are TGCGCCAGCAGCCATAATACCCCTGGACAGGGAATCGTTGGGCAGTACTTC. The encoded protein is CASSHNTPGQGIVGQYF.

The CDR3 coding sequence is TGCGCCAGCAGCCTCCGTCAGAACTATGGCTACACCTTC. Protein: CASSLRQNYGYTF. The rearrangement joins TRBV4-1 to TRBJ1-2; D is unclear. Germline V CDR1 and CDR2: MGHRA, YSYEKL. The length of the CDR3 is 13 residues. V was cut by 4 bases and J by 2 bases, with 8 bases left in between.

The V and J genes are TRBV5-1 and TRBJ1-1, with D perhaps matching TRBD1 (6 bases). The CDR3 contains 15 residues. The germline CDR1 and CDR2 sequences are SGHRS and YFSETQ. V shed 3 bases and J shed 3 bases, with 15 bases lying between them. In DNA form, the CDR3 reads TGCGCCAGCAGCTCACAAGGACAGCCCTACACTGAAGCTTTCTTT. Its translation: CASSSQGQPYTEAFF.

The chain uses TRBV14 and TRBJ2-3, with 9 bases aligning to TRBD2. The CDR3 length is 15 residues. Germline V gene data show CDR1 as SGHDN and CDR2 as FVKESK. V lost 1 base, J lost 6 bases, and 5 bases stayed unmatched. The CDR3 DNA is TGTGCCAGCAGCCAAGGGGGACTAGCTGCTGATACGCAGTATTTT. This codes for CASSQGGLAADTQYF.

This CDR3 reads CASSPSPLNTEAFF. The CDR3 DNA sequence: TGTGCCAGCAGCCCGAGTCCTTTAAACACTGAAGCTTTCTTT. The V gene is TRBV5-6, the J gene TRBJ1-1; no definite D call. The CDR3 consists of 14 residues. V was trimmed by 4 bases and J by 2 bases, leaving 12 bases between them. CDR1 and CDR2 from the germline V gene are SGHDT and YYEEEE.

The V and J genes are TRBV7-9 and TRBJ1-2, with TRBD1 as a possible D gene (5 bases). This CDR3 spans 12 amino acids. In germline, CDR1 is SEHNR, CDR2 FQNEAQ (reference sequence). V dropped 5 bases and J dropped 6 bases, with 10 bases sitting between them. The CDR3 DNA reads as TGTGCCAGCAGCCTCGACAGTCATGGCTACACCTTC. Protein: CASSLDSHGYTF.

In this sample, this clone turned up once. The chain's CDR3 is CASSQPKGRLDHNEQFF. CDR3 bases: TGCGCCAGCAGCCAACCAAAAGGCCGACTAGACCACAATGAGCAGTTCTTC. The chain carries TRBV4-1 and TRBJ2-1; weak D call: TRBD2 (6 bases). Germline CDR1 MGHRA, CDR2 YSYEKL. This CDR3 comprises 17 residues. Trimming took 2 bases from V and 5 from J, leaving 19 bases between them.

J is TRBJ2-2 and V is TRBV28; the match to TRBD2 covers 13 bases. Losses at the gene ends were 4 bases for V and 0 bases for J; bases not matched to a gene: 14. The CDR3 loop spans 21 amino acids. In germline, CDR1 is MDHEN, CDR2 SYDVKM. The CDR3 protein is CASSSIGALGLAGTNTGELFF. The DNA for the CDR3 is TGTGCCAGCAGTTCGATAGGGGCCCTGGGACTAGCGGGAACGAACACCGGGGAGCTGTTTTTT.

The chain couples TRBV5-1 to TRBJ2-7, with 8 bases identical to TRBD1. Unmatched junction bases numbered 6, after V lost 4 bases and J lost 6 bases. This CDR3 is built from 13 residues. Germline V CDR1 and CDR2: SGHRS, YFSETQ. This chain's CDR3 is CASSRDRYSEQYF. DNA for the CDR3: TGCGCCAGCAGCCGGGACAGGTACAGCGAGCAGTACTTC.

This sequence joins TRBV19 and TRBJ1-3; D remains unclear. The CDR3 runs to 15 residues. Germline assignment: CDR1 LNHDA and CDR2 SQIVND (reference sequence). Between the trimmed V and J ends, which lost 5 bases and 0 bases, there was a span of 11 bases. This CDR3 is CASSEARSSGNTIYF. The CDR3, as DNA: TGTGCCAGTAGTGAGGCGAGGAGCTCTGGAAACACCATATATTTT.